The source of this TCR beta chain is a study of cytomegalovirus exposure and HLA in healthy donors. PCR primers comprised 60 Vbeta and 13 Jbeta primers. Clones were sequenced by immunoSEQ multiplex PCR, and TCRdb holds only the in-frame ones, with some missing. The sample carries around 76,000 clones, approximately 80% recorded once. The CDR3 runs 17 residues. V was clipped by 5 bases and J by 0 bases; unmatched bases: 7. Germline CDR1 is SGHTA and CDR2 is FQGNSA. The V gene is TRBV7-2, the J gene TRBJ1-6; TRBD1 matches 7 bases. The sequenced sample was PBMCs. The TCR was taken from a woman aged 40 to 50 in good health and CMV-seropositive. CDR3 amino acids: CASSLRTGSSYNSPLHF. The CDR3 coding sequence is TGTGCCAGCAGCCTACGGACAGGAAGCTCCTATAATTCACCCCTCCACTTT.